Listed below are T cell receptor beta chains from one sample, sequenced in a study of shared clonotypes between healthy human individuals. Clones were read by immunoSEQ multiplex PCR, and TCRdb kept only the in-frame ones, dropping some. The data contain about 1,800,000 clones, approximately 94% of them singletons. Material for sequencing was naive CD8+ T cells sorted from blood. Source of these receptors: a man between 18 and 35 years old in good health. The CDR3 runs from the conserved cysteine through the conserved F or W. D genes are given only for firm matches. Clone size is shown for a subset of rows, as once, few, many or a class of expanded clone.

CDR3: CASSLGQVSDGYTF; DNA: TGTGCCAGCAGCTTAGGCCAGGTGAGCGATGGCTACACCTTC; J: TRBJ1-2; size: -; V: TRBV7-9; D: -
CDR3: CASSPGTGPYNEQFF; DNA: TGCGCCAGCAGCCCCGGGACAGGTCCCTACAATGAGCAGTTCTTC; J: TRBJ2-1; size: few; V: TRBV5-1; D: TRBD1
CDR3: CASSLGGYEQYF; DNA: TGTGCCAGCAGCTTGGGAGGTTACGAGCAGTACTTC; J: TRBJ2-7; size: once; V: TRBV5-4; D: -
CDR3: CASSVGGPSGNTIYF; DNA: TGTGCCAGCAGCGTAGGAGGACCCTCTGGAAACACCATATATTTT; J: TRBJ1-3; size: few; V: TRBV9; D: -
CDR3: CASSLVTSGETQYF; DNA: TGTGCCAGCAGCTTAGTAACTAGCGGGGAGACCCAGTACTTC; J: TRBJ2-5; size: -; V: TRBV11-2; D: TRBD2
CDR3: CASSQPTGVGGENTEAFF; DNA: TGCGCCAGCAGCCAACCTACAGGGGTGGGGGGGGAAAACACTGAAGCTTTCTTT; J: TRBJ1-1; size: -; V: TRBV4-1; D: TRBD1
CDR3: CASSELNHGLNPYEQYF; DNA: TGTGCCAGCAGTGAACTCAACCACGGGCTGAACCCCTACGAGCAGTACTTC; J: TRBJ2-7; size: -; V: TRBV6-1; D: -
CDR3: CASSDPDRGHQPQHF; DNA: TGTGCCAGCAGTGATCCCGACAGGGGACATCAGCCCCAGCATTTT; J: TRBJ1-5; size: -; V: TRBV6-6; D: TRBD1
CDR3: CASSPRVSSTDTQYF; DNA: TGCGCCAGCAGCCCCAGGGTCTCTAGCACAGATACGCAGTATTTT; J: TRBJ2-3; size: -; V: TRBV4-1; D: -
CDR3: CASSSGTEDAGYTF; DNA: TGTGCCAGCAGTTCCGGGACGGAGGACGCTGGCTACACCTTC; J: TRBJ1-2; size: -; V: TRBV13; D: -
CDR3: CASSLATGGQSYEQYF; DNA: TGTGCCAGCAGCTTAGCTACGGGTGGGCAGTCCTACGAGCAGTACTTC; J: TRBJ2-7; size: -; V: TRBV7-9; D: -
CDR3: CATSRSSYNEQFF; DNA: TGTGCCACCAGCCGAAGCTCCTACAATGAGCAGTTCTTC; J: TRBJ2-1; size: -; V: TRBV15; D: -
CDR3: CASSPQDRDPDTQYF; DNA: TGTGCCAGCAGCCCCCAGGACAGGGACCCAGATACGCAGTATTTT; J: TRBJ2-3; size: -; V: TRBV7-9; D: TRBD1
CDR3: CASSIAHSYNEQFF; DNA: TGTGCCAGTAGTATAGCCCACTCCTACAATGAGCAGTTCTTC; J: TRBJ2-1; size: -; V: TRBV19; D: -
CDR3: CASRAGGNYGYTF; DNA: TGTGCCAGCAGGGCGGGGGGTAACTATGGCTACACCTTC; J: TRBJ1-2; size: -; V: TRBV27; D: -
CDR3: CASSPSENSPLHF; DNA: TGTGCCAGTAGTCCGTCAGAGAATTCACCCCTCCACTTT; J: TRBJ1-6; size: once; V: TRBV19; D: -
CDR3: CASSSRTYEQYF; DNA: TGTGCCAGCAGCTCGCGAACCTACGAGCAGTACTTC; J: TRBJ2-7; size: -; V: TRBV7-9; D: -
CDR3: CASSFFSYEQYF; DNA: TGTGCCAGCAGCTTTTTTTCCTACGAGCAGTACTTC; J: TRBJ2-7; size: -; V: TRBV11-2; D: -
CDR3: CASSLSPGQGGTEAFF; DNA: TGTGCCAGCAGCCTATCACCGGGACAGGGAGGCACTGAAGCTTTCTTT; J: TRBJ1-1; size: -; V: TRBV7-9; D: TRBD1
CDR3: CASSFLTSGESEQYF; DNA: TGTGCCAGCAGTTTTTTGACTAGCGGGGAGTCCGAGCAGTACTTC; J: TRBJ2-7; size: -; V: TRBV27; D: TRBD2
CDR3: CASSFQETQYF; DNA: TGTGCCAGCAGCTTTCAAGAGACCCAGTACTTC; J: TRBJ2-5; size: -; V: TRBV5-6; D: -
CDR3: CASSEVGPVYEQYF; DNA: TGTGCCAGCAGTGAAGTCGGCCCGGTATACGAGCAGTACTTC; J: TRBJ2-7; size: -; V: TRBV2; D: -
CDR3: CASSSELQIPETQYF; DNA: TGTGCCAGCAGCTCTGAATTACAGATTCCAGAGACCCAGTACTTC; J: TRBJ2-5; size: -; V: TRBV11-2; D: -
CDR3: CASSQDPGRTDPNYGYTF; DNA: TGCGCCAGCAGCCAAGATCCAGGACGGACAGACCCAAACTATGGCTACACCTTC; J: TRBJ1-2; size: -; V: TRBV4-1; D: -
CDR3: CASSLNGPAGGDTEAFF; DNA: TGCGCCAGCAGCTTGAACGGACCGGCCGGTGGTGACACTGAAGCTTTCTTT; J: TRBJ1-1; size: -; V: TRBV5-1; D: -
CDR3: CASSEYSTNTEAFF; DNA: TGTGCCAGCAGTGAATACTCAACGAACACTGAAGCTTTCTTT; J: TRBJ1-1; size: once; V: TRBV25-1; D: -
CDR3: CASSPPETRYTDTQYF; DNA: TGTGCCAGCTCACCACCGGAGACTAGATACACAGATACGCAGTATTTT; J: TRBJ2-3; size: -; V: TRBV18; D: -
CDR3: CASSMRYPDDRAQHF; DNA: TGTGCCAGTAGTATGAGGTACCCTGATGATCGGGCCCAGCATTTT; J: TRBJ1-5; size: -; V: TRBV19; D: -
CDR3: CASSFNYGYTF; DNA: TGTGCCAGCAGCTTTAACTATGGCTACACCTTC; J: TRBJ1-2; size: -; V: TRBV5-6; D: -
CDR3: CASSPGNTEAFF; DNA: TGTGCCAGCAGCCCGGGGAACACTGAAGCTTTCTTT; J: TRBJ1-1; size: -; V: TRBV14; D: -
CDR3: CAWSAREGDYEQYF; DNA: TGTGCCTGGAGTGCCAGAGAAGGGGACTACGAGCAGTACTTC; J: TRBJ2-7; size: -; V: TRBV30; D: -
CDR3: CASSLELGKLFTDTQYF; DNA: TGTGCCAGCAGCTTGGAGCTGGGGAAACTTTTCACAGATACGCAGTATTTT; J: TRBJ2-3; size: -; V: TRBV5-4; D: -
CDR3: CASSSEDPQHF; DNA: TGTGCCAGCAGCTCCGAGGACCCCCAGCATTTT; J: TRBJ1-5; size: -; V: TRBV28; D: -
CDR3: CASNEGRGNSPLHF; DNA: TGTGCCAGCAATGAGGGGCGGGGTAATTCACCCCTCCACTTT; J: TRBJ1-6; size: -; V: TRBV28; D: -
CDR3: CASSPTPGTESYEQYF; DNA: TGTGCCAGCTCACCTACCCCCGGGACAGAGTCCTACGAGCAGTACTTC; J: TRBJ2-7; size: -; V: TRBV18; D: TRBD1
CDR3: CASSYLPAGGTGELFF; DNA: TGTGCCAGCAGCTATCTCCCAGCGGGGGGGACAGGGGAGCTGTTTTTT; J: TRBJ2-2; size: -; V: TRBV7-2; D: TRBD2
CDR3: CAWTPGRGGLTEAFF; DNA: TGTGCCTGGACCCCGGGCAGGGGAGGCCTTACGGAAGCTTTCTTT; J: TRBJ1-1; size: -; V: TRBV30; D: -
CDR3: CASSQGGAYEQYF; DNA: TGTGCCAGCAGCCAGGGGGGGGCCTACGAGCAGTACTTC; J: TRBJ2-7; size: once; V: TRBV2; D: -
CDR3: CASSEFAGGFTDTQYF; DNA: TGTGCCAGCAGTGAATTCGCAGGGGGCTTTACAGATACGCAGTATTTT; J: TRBJ2-3; size: once; V: TRBV6-1; D: TRBD1
CDR3: CASSLGARVDEQFF; DNA: TGTGCCAGCAGTTTGGGGGCCAGGGTCGATGAGCAGTTCTTC; J: TRBJ2-1; size: -; V: TRBV27; D: -
CDR3: CASSQGILEKEQYF; DNA: TGCGCCAGCAGCCAGGGTATACTCGAGAAGGAGCAGTACTTC; J: TRBJ2-7; size: -; V: TRBV4-1; D: -
CDR3: CASSYGQGEAEAFF; DNA: TGTGCCAGCAGTTACGGACAGGGGGAGGCTGAAGCTTTCTTT; J: TRBJ1-1; size: once; V: TRBV6-5; D: TRBD1
CDR3: CASSTRQVPYRANYGYTF; DNA: TGTGCCAGCAGCACCAGACAGGTCCCTTACCGGGCTAACTATGGCTACACCTTC; J: TRBJ1-2; size: -; V: TRBV5-6; D: -
CDR3: CASSLSGWVGNYGYTF; DNA: TGTGCCAGCAGTTTATCGGGCTGGGTCGGAAACTATGGCTACACCTTC; J: TRBJ1-2; size: -; V: TRBV27; D: -
CDR3: CASSLGTQYF; DNA: TGTGCCAGCAGTTTGGGGACCCAGTACTTC; J: TRBJ2-5; size: -; V: TRBV25-1; D: -
CDR3: CASSYSVGGPAGEQFF; DNA: TGTGCCAGCAGTTACTCGGTCGGGGGGCCAGCAGGTGAGCAGTTCTTC; J: TRBJ2-1; size: -; V: TRBV6-5; D: -
CDR3: CASRPFPDSSGNTIYF; DNA: TGTGCCAGCAGGCCCTTCCCGGACAGCTCTGGAAACACCATATATTTT; J: TRBJ1-3; size: -; V: TRBV11-2; D: -
CDR3: CASSPNGASYEQYF; DNA: TGTGCCAGCAGCCCTAACGGGGCCTCCTACGAGCAGTACTTC; J: TRBJ2-7; size: -; V: TRBV6-5; D: -
CDR3: CASSTGGDPSYEQYF; DNA: TGTGCCAGCAGCACTGGGGGCGATCCCTCCTACGAGCAGTACTTC; J: TRBJ2-7; size: once; V: TRBV5-6; D: -
CDR3: CASSPGQLYEQYF; DNA: TGTGCCAGTAGTCCAGGACAGCTTTACGAGCAGTACTTC; J: TRBJ2-7; size: -; V: TRBV19; D: -